The 9 T cell receptor beta chains below all came from one sample that was sequenced in a study of T cell repertoires in aging, cancer and after chemotherapy (dated by TCRdb to the late 2010s). TCR beta rearrangements were amplified from genomic DNA extracted from peripheral blood rather than from sorted cells or RNA. TCRdb names Illumina MiSeq as the instrument used. Rearranged TRB sequences spanning V, D and J segments were amplified by multiplex touch-down PCR using a mixed TRB-A/B primer pool. The raw public reads went through TCRdb reprocessing: fastp at Q25, MiXCR clone calling, in-frame beta chains kept. Rows are unified per CDR3 protein, each entry keeping the most common DNA and genes. This sample gives approximately 4,900 distinct CDR3 sequences in total; under 40% of them show up just once. The ten largest clones represent over 45% of the sample. The specimen sequenced was blood. These receptors came from a human donor with a blood cancer.

As DNA, the CDR3 is TGCAGTGCAGAAACAGGGCCTGGAAACACCATATATTTT. This translates into CSAETGPGNTIYF. The V and J genes are TRBV20-1 and TRBJ1-3, with TRBD1 as a possible D gene (6 bases). Germline values: CDR1 DFQATT, CDR2 SNEGSKA (reference sequence). This CDR3 comprises 13 residues. Trimming took off 6 bases at V and 2 bases at J, with 11 bases between the two ends.

The chain employs TRBV6-4 and TRBJ2-2; tentative D call: TRBD1 (5 bases). Germline CDR1 MRHNA, CDR2 SNTAGT. The CDR3 has 15 residues. With 2 bases removed from V and 2 bases from J, the gap between germline ends came to 9 bases. In DNA, the CDR3 is TGTGCCAGCAGTGACGGGGCAGGAAACACCGGGGAGCTGTTTTTT. It encodes CASSDGAGNTGELFF.

The sample holds one count of this clonotype. The chain combines TRBV6-1 with TRBJ2-1, with TRBD1 identical over 10 bases. The CDR3 is 14 amino acids. Germline V gene data show CDR1 as MNHNS and CDR2 as SASEGT. V shed 4 bases, J shed 7 bases, and the junction held 4 bases outside the gene matches. The CDR3 here is CASSVGQGLNEQFF. The CDR3 bases are TGTGCCAGCAGTGTGGGACAGGGGTTGAATGAGCAGTTCTTC.

This clonotype appeared once. The chain combines TRBV6-5 with TRBJ1-2; 7 nucleotides agree with TRBD1. The J segment lost 6 bases and the V segment lost 10 bases, leaving 11 bases of the junction unmatched. The CDR3 sequence is 13 residues long. CDR1 and CDR2 from the germline V gene are MNHEY and SVGAGI. This chain's CDR3 is CAIREQGNHGYTF. DNA of the CDR3: TGTGCCATCAGGGAACAGGGGAATCATGGCTACACCTTC.

This chain connects TRBV29-1 to TRBJ1-6; D is undetermined. The CDR3 extends over 13 amino acids. Germline V gene sequence: CDR1 SQVTM, CDR2 ANQGSEA. V lost 5 bases, J lost 8 bases, and 13 bases lay in between. This chain's CDR3 is CSVSFGYDSPLHF. The CDR3, as DNA: TGCAGCGTTTCCTTTGGGTATGATTCACCCCTCCACTTT.

This chain uses TRBV6-6 with TRBJ1-1; TRBD1 is a possible D gene (5 bases). In germline, CDR1 is MNHNY, CDR2 SVGAGI (reference sequence). The germline V and J ends were trimmed by 5 bases and 2 bases, with 18 bases remaining between them. CDR3 length: 16 amino acids. The CDR3 reads CASSRTSGTSNTEAFF. The CDR3 nucleotides read TGTGCCAGCAGTAGAACCTCCGGGACGTCTAACACTGAAGCTTTCTTT.

This chain connects TRBV6-5 to TRBJ2-2; 9 bases align to TRBD1. J was trimmed by 1 base and V by 6 bases; bases with no gene match: 6. There are 16 residues in the CDR3. The germline CDR1 and CDR2 sequences are MNHEY and SVGAGI. The CDR3 loop reads CASRPDRGKNTGELFF. The CDR3 DNA sequence: TGTGCCAGCAGGCCCGACAGGGGGAAGAACACCGGGGAGCTGTTTTTT.

This clonotype was seen more than once but under ten times. V is TRBV11-1 and J is TRBJ2-2; D remains ambiguous. CDR3 length equals 13 residues. Germline V lookup: CDR1 SGHAT, CDR2 FQDESV (reference sequence). V lost 5 bases and J 4 bases, leaving 8 bases between the germline ends. CDR3 DNA sequence: TGTGCCAGCAGCCCGTGGGCCACCGGGGAGCTGTTTTTT. Amino acids: CASSPWATGELFF.

The genes are TRBV5-4 and TRBJ1-6, with D unresolved. The germline V gene encodes CDR1 SGHNT and CDR2 YYREEE (reference sequence). The V and J ends lost 2 bases and 9 bases respectively, with 9 bases between them. The length of the CDR3 is 13 residues. The CDR3, as DNA: TGTGCCAGCAGCTTTGGGCCCGGTTCACCCCTCCACTTT. The encoded protein is CASSFGPGSPLHF.